The source of this T cell receptor beta chain is a study of blood T cell repertoires in COVID-19. Study details: Sites in the United States, Italy and Spain provided acute and convalescent COVID-19 samples. PBMCs, B-cell-depleted T cells, or T cells provided the cDNA or gDNA that made up the material.

TCRdb keeps only in-frame clones here, not all; method: immunoSEQ multiplex PCR. The sample holds a few hundred thousand clones, 85% to 90% seen once. With 5 bases clipped from V and 7 bases from J, the junction kept 15 bases outside the gene matches. CDR3 length: 15 amino acids. Germline loops: CDR1 GTSNPN, CDR2 SVGIG (reference sequence). This TCR was sampled from a woman aged 50 to 65 with COVID-19, enrolled during active disease. The sample taken for sequencing was peripheral blood. The chain couples TRBV30 to TRBJ2-7; 9 bases fit TRBD1. DNA for the CDR3: TGTGCCTGGGCCACGTCGGGACAGGGATTGTTGGAGCAGTACTTC. It codes for CAWATSGQGLLEQYF.